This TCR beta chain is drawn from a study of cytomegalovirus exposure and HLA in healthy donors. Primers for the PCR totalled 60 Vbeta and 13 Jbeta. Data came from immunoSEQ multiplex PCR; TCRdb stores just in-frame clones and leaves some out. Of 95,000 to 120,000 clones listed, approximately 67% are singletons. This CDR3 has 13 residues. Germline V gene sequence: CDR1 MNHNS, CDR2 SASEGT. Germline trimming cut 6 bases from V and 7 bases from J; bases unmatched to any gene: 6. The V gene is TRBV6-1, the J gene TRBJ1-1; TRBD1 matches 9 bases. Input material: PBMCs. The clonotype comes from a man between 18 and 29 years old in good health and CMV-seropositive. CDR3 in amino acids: CASSRYRGLEAFF. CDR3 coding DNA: TGTGCCAGCAGCCGTTACAGGGGGCTTGAAGCTTTCTTT.